Presented here are 10 T cell receptor beta chains from one specimen sequenced in a study of quantifying T cell responses using KT2 cells. On the study more broadly: RNA was reverse transcribed with TCR alpha and beta constant-region primers.

A single-stranded UMI oligo with SP2 sequence was ligated to cDNA 3' ends. First-round PCR used around 4 cycles and beta primers RC1.1 and RC1.2 covering TRBC1 and TRBC2. TCRdb reanalysed the UMI-ligation and nested PCR reads using MiXCR and keeps one entry per CDR3 protein. Of tens of thousands of distinct CDR3 sequences listed, about a tenth are singletons. Specimen: PBMCs spiked with cells of the T cell clone KT2. These receptors were taken from a human donor.

This clonotype was picked up many times. V usage is TRBV12-3 or TRBV12-4 and J usage is TRBJ2-2; maybe TRBD1 (6 bases). The V end was cut by 5 bases, the J end by 0 bases, with 10 bases between. CDR3 length equals 15 residues. For the CDR3, the DNA is TGTGCCAGCAGTGCATCAGGGGCGAACACCGGGGAGCTGTTTTTT. This translates into CASSASGANTGELFF.

The rearrangement uses TRBV6-2 or TRBV6-3 and TRBJ2-1; 8 positions match TRBD1. Trimming removed 5 bases from V and 0 bases from J; junction bases left unmatched: 9. Germline CDR1 is MNHEY and CDR2 is SVGEGT. The CDR3 totals 17 residues. CDR3 in amino acids: CASSNRTGLRSYNEQFF. In DNA form, the CDR3 reads TGTGCCAGCAGTAATCGGACAGGGCTCCGCTCCTACAATGAGCAGTTCTTC.

This clonotype was seen many times. The chain couples TRBV30 to TRBJ2-1; D gene uncertain. V was trimmed by 2 bases and J by 4 bases, leaving 9 bases between them. The length of the CDR3 is 13 residues. The V gene's germline CDR1 is GTSNPN and CDR2 SVGIG (reference sequence). The CDR3 DNA reads as TGTGCCTGGAGTATCGGCGTTTACAATGAGCAGTTCTTC. Its translation is CAWSIGVYNEQFF.

This clonotype was seen a few times. The chain is built from TRBV5-4 and TRBJ2-1, with 13 positions matching TRBD2. Germline lookup yields CDR1 SGHNT and CDR2 YYREEE (reference sequence). This CDR3 is built from 16 residues. V shed 4 bases, J shed 4 bases, and the junction held 5 bases outside the gene matches. CDR3 bases: TGTGCCAGCAGCCCCTGGACTAGCGGGAGTTACAATGAGCAGTTCTTC. Translated, it gives CASSPWTSGSYNEQFF.

The chain has TRBV6-2 or TRBV6-3 and TRBJ1-5; 10 bases agree with TRBD1. Per the germline V gene, CDR1 is MNHEY and CDR2 is SVGEGT. This CDR3 contains 18 residues. The junction had 9 bases not matched to a gene; V was cut back by 2 bases and J by 2 bases. CDR3 nucleotides: TGTGCCAGCAGTTACGCAACCACCGGGACAGGGGGCAATCAGCCCCAGCATTTT. Amino acid sequence: CASSYATTGTGGNQPQHF.

By frequency in the sample, this clonotype is medium-sized (0.01 to 0.1%). This rearrangement joins TRBV5-1 to TRBJ2-7; the D gene is possibly TRBD1 (6 bases). The CDR3 has 15 residues. Germline-derived CDR1 and CDR2 are SGHRS and YFSETQ. V lost 0 bases and J lost 0, with 10 bases in between. The CDR3 loop is CASSLEPGVSYEQYF. The CDR3 DNA follows: TGCGCCAGCAGCTTGGAACCAGGGGTCTCCTACGAGCAGTACTTC.

This clonotype was counted ten times or more. The chain employs TRBV11-2 and TRBJ2-7; D is uncertain. This CDR3 spans 14 amino acids. Trimming removed 5 bases at V and 0 bases at J, with 11 bases between. Germline V lookup: CDR1 SGHAT, CDR2 FQNNGV. The CDR3 nucleotides are TGTGCCAGCAGCAGGGATAGGAGCTCCTACGAGCAGTACTTC. Translation: CASSRDRSSYEQYF.

This clonotype is deemed medium-sized. The chain has TRBV20-1 and TRBJ1-2, with D maybe TRBD1 (6 bases). CDR3 length: 12 amino acids. Per the germline V gene, CDR1 is DFQATT and CDR2 is SNEGSKA (reference sequence). V was trimmed by 5 bases and J by 2 bases, leaving 9 bases between them. The CDR3 loop reads CSAQGTNYGYTF. The CDR3 nucleotides read TGCAGTGCTCAGGGGACAAACTATGGCTACACCTTC.

V gene TRBV5-6 combines with J gene TRBJ2-3; no firm D call. Deletions cut 4 bases from V and 3 bases from J, with 12 bases between. This CDR3 has 14 residues. In germline, CDR1 is SGHDT, CDR2 YYEEEE. CDR3 region: CASSGETGTDTQYF. The CDR3 nucleotides read TGTGCCAGCAGCGGTGAGACCGGGACAGATACGCAGTATTTT. Based on the CDR3 plus reference TRBV5-6 and TRBJ2-3, the full variable domain is DAGVTQSPTHLIKTRGQQVTLRCSPKSGHDTVSWYQQALGQGPQFIFQYYEEEERQRGNFPDRFSGHQFPNYSSELNVNALLLGDSALYLCASSGETGTDTQYFGPGTRLTVL.

The chain employs TRBV7-2 and TRBJ2-5; TRBD2 matches at 8 bases. This CDR3 has 15 amino acids. Germline CDR1 and CDR2: SGHTA and FQGNSA. The V gene end was trimmed by 5 bases and the J gene end by 4 bases; junction bases not matched to a gene: 9. CDR3 protein: CASSPGAGTRETQYF. The CDR3 nucleotides read TGTGCCAGCAGCCCCGGTGCCGGGACTAGAGAGACCCAGTACTTC.